This TCR beta chain was retrieved from a study of T cells in Graves' hyperthyroidism and ophthalmopathy. Amplification of TCR beta CDR3 regions used RNA as the template. Using the HTBI primer set, a first-round RT-PCR was run on the TCR CDR3. TCRdb fed the multiplex PCR reads into MiXCR, producing one record per CDR3 protein. This sample has about 520,000 distinct CDR3 sequences; approximately 25% occur once, and the top ten carry about 11%. This CDR3 is built from 15 residues. V shed 6 bases and J shed 1 base, with 15 bases lying between them. At least 3 on the Clinical Activity Score was recorded for ophthalmopathy patients, who also had NOSPECS grade at least 4 and duration under 3 months. Any patient presenting with uncontrolled infection, other autoimmune disease, pregnancy or lactation was left out. Diagnoses were established using clinical symptoms, serum thyroxine and TRAb, thyroid ultrasound and orbital computed tomography.

Only a few counts were recorded for this clonotype. The antigen is unknown. Study-wide results and caveats: In simple terms, a model built on 13 V-J features told ophthalmopathy apart from stable hyperthyroidism.

This TCR was sampled from a woman in her twenties or thirties with Graves' ophthalmopathy. The sequencing input was blood. This rearrangement joins TRBV12-3 or TRBV12-4 to TRBJ1-1; the D gene is possibly TRBD1 (5 bases). The CDR3 sequence: CASRHTGSRNTEAFF. The CDR3 DNA is TGTGCCAGCAGACACACAGGATCTCGGAACACTGAAGCTTTCTTT.